The 30 T cell receptor beta chains below were found in one sample sequenced in a study of radiation and T cells in renal cell carcinoma (TCRdb year 2020). Receptor libraries were prepared by the immunoSEQ multiplex PCR assay. TCRdb stores this immuneACCESS table with in-frame sequences only. Part of the clones is absent; in the studies checked, under half of the shortfall reflects unresolved V genes, and no reason is known for the rest. The table for this sample lists 110,000 to 150,000 clones; approximately 90% of them were counted only once. The ten largest clones add up to about 11% of the sample. What this sample's time point label stands for: baseline pretreatment blood. The treatment or condition label, as the study defines it: 15 Gy SBRT to primary tumor, nephrectomy 4 weeks later. The source material was blood, sampled from a patient whose treatment included radiotherapy and nephrectomy. Receptors originate from a woman aged 45-59 years with renal cell carcinoma.

The chain joins TRBV4-1 to TRBJ2-7, with 11 bases that match TRBD2. The germline V gene has CDR1 MGHRA and CDR2 YSYEKL. After removal of 3 bases from V and 3 bases from J, the junction contained 10 bases not matched to a gene. This CDR3 has 17 residues. In DNA form, the CDR3 reads TGCGCCAGCAGCCAGCCTTCTAGCGGGGGGTCTTACTACGAGCAGTACTTC. This gives the protein CASSQPSSGGSYYEQYF.

J is TRBJ2-5 and V is TRBV7-2; D is undetermined. The CDR3 loop spans 14 amino acids. Germline-derived CDR1 and CDR2 are SGHTA and FQGNSA. With 0 bases removed from V and 7 bases from J, the gap between germline ends came to 12 bases. CDR3 in amino acids: CASSLASALGTQYF. The CDR3 DNA reads TGTGCCAGCAGCTTAGCATCGGCGTTGGGGACCCAGTACTTC.

The genes are TRBV7-9 and TRBJ2-2, with TRBD1 matching over 10 bases. In germline, CDR1 is SEHNR, CDR2 FQNEAQ (reference sequence). Trimming removed 4 bases from V and 6 bases from J; junction bases left unmatched: 14. The CDR3 has 18 amino acids. In DNA, the CDR3 is TGTGCCAGCAGCTCACGGCGGGGACAGGGGAATATCGCCGGGGAGCTGTTTTTT. Protein: CASSSRRGQGNIAGELFF. Full variable domain (outside the CDR3, taken from reference TRBV7-9 and TRBJ2-2): DTGVSQNPRHKITKRGQNVTFRCDPISEHNRLYWYRQTLGQGPEFLTYFQNEAQLEKSRLLSDRFSAERPKGSFSTLEIQRTEQGDSAMYLCASSSRRGQGNIAGELFFGEGSRLTVL.

The gene calls are TRBV2 and TRBJ2-1, with D possibly matching TRBD1 (6 bases). This CDR3 contains 14 residues. CDR1 is SNHLY and CDR2 is FYNNEI in the germline V gene. The germline V and J ends were trimmed by 3 bases and 6 bases, with 12 bases remaining between them. CDR3 amino acids: CASSELAGVNEQFF. Written as DNA, the CDR3 is TGTGCCAGCAGTGAGTTGGCAGGGGTCAATGAGCAGTTCTTC.

J is TRBJ1-1 and V is TRBV19; 12 nucleotides line up with TRBD1. There are 19 residues in the CDR3. Losses at the gene ends were 4 bases for V and 4 bases for J; bases not matched to a gene: 16. Germline V lookup: CDR1 LNHDA, CDR2 SQIVND (reference sequence). The CDR3 region has the DNA TGTGCCAGTAGTAAGGGAATGGGACAGGGGGCCGGGAGGGTCACTGAAGCTTTCTTT. Translation gives CASSKGMGQGAGRVTEAFF.

The chain links TRBV11-2 to TRBJ2-3; TRBD2 matches 7 bases. Trimming removed 5 bases from V and 1 base from J; junction bases left unmatched: 12. This CDR3 region has 17 residues. Germline CDR1 reads SGHAT; CDR2 reads FQNNGV. CDR3 in DNA: TGTGCCAGCAGCCGAAGCTGGGAGGGGCCCGGCACAGATACGCAGTATTTT. It codes for CASSRSWEGPGTDTQYF.

J is TRBJ2-5 and V is TRBV5-4; the match to TRBD1 covers 7 bases. The germline CDR1 and CDR2 sequences are SGHNT and YYREEE (reference sequence). V shed 4 bases and J 1 base; nucleotides not matched to a gene: 10. The CDR3 covers 16 residues. CDR3 in amino acids: CASSPPDRATQETQYF. CDR3 nucleotides: TGTGCCAGCAGCCCCCCCGACAGGGCTACCCAAGAGACCCAGTACTTC.

The CDR3 coding sequence is TGTGCCAGCAGCTTAGATGGTAGCAATCAGCCCCAGCATTTT. Translation gives CASSLDGSNQPQHF. The rearrangement links TRBV11-1 to TRBJ1-5; D not resolved. Deletions cut 1 base from V and 0 bases from J, with 4 bases between. Germline V gives CDR1 SGHAT, CDR2 FQDESV (reference sequence). CDR3 length equals 14 residues. The full variable domain, with the rest looked up from reference TRBV11-1 and TRBJ1-5, is EAEVAQSPRYKITEKSQAVAFWCDPISGHATLYWYRQILGQGPELLVQFQDESVVDDSQLPKDRFSAERLKGVDSTLKIQPAELGDSAMYLCASSLDGSNQPQHFGDGTRLSIL.

This clone was seen a single time. The chain uses TRBV4-3 and TRBJ2-7; D might be TRBD2 (6 bases). Germline V CDR1 and CDR2: LGHNA, YSLEER. Trimming pared 1 base from V and 0 bases from J, leaving 13 bases between. The CDR3 sequence is 16 residues long. CDR3 DNA sequence: TGCGCCAGCAGCCAAGCCCCGGGGGATCCCTCCTACGAGCAGTACTTC. Translated: CASSQAPGDPSYEQYF.

The V call is TRBV13, the J call TRBJ1-2; no clear D. Germline CDR1 PRHDT, CDR2 FYEKMQ (reference sequence). The V end was cut by 2 bases, the J end by 5 bases, with 15 bases between. This CDR3 region has 15 residues. Here the CDR3 reads CASSLIPPGRYGYTF. The CDR3 DNA is TGTGCCAGCAGCTTAATTCCCCCGGGGAGGTATGGCTACACCTTC.

The genes are TRBV14 and TRBJ2-7; D is ambiguous. CDR3 length: 14 residues. Germline CDR1 reads SGHDN; CDR2 reads FVKESK. The V end was cut by 4 bases, the J end by 1 base, with 11 bases between. The CDR3: CASSPSGRSYEQYF. CDR3 DNA sequence: TGTGCCAGCAGCCCGTCTGGGCGGTCCTACGAGCAGTACTTC.

The chain is built from TRBV15 and TRBJ1-5; D is undetermined. This CDR3 spans 14 amino acids. Looked up from germline, CDR1 is LNHNV and CDR2 is YYDKDF (reference sequence). Trimming took off 5 bases at V and 2 bases at J, with 10 bases between the two ends. The CDR3 loop is CATSVEIGNQPQHF. The CDR3 nucleotides are TGTGCCACCAGCGTAGAAATAGGCAATCAGCCCCAGCATTTT.

The DNA of the CDR3 is TGTGCCAGTAGTATAGGTACTAGCCAGTACTTC. Translating gives CASSIGTSQYF. The V gene is TRBV19, the J gene TRBJ2-5; TRBD2 might be the D (5 bases). CDR3 length equals 11 residues. The germline V gene has CDR1 LNHDA and CDR2 SQIVND (reference sequence). V was trimmed by 1 base and J by 10 bases, leaving 7 bases between them.

The rearrangement links TRBV18 to TRBJ2-3, with TRBD2 matching over 9 bases. The CDR3 totals 15 residues. Unmatched junction bases numbered 2, after V lost 0 bases and J lost 4 bases. The germline V gene has CDR1 KGHSH and CDR2 LQKENI. CDR3 region: CASSPPAGGADTQYF. The CDR3 nucleotides read TGTGCCAGCTCACCACCAGCGGGGGGCGCAGATACGCAGTATTTT. The full variable domain, its missing parts supplied by reference TRBV18 and TRBJ2-3, is NAGVMQNPRHLVRRRGQEARLRCSPMKGHSHVYWYRQLPEEGLKFMVYLQKENIIDESGMPKERFSAEFPKEGPSILRIQQVVRGDSAAYFCASSPPAGGADTQYFGPGTRLTVL.

The chain employs TRBV2 and TRBJ2-5, with 10 bases fitting TRBD2. V shed 6 bases and J 5 bases; nucleotides not matched to a gene: 9. Germline loops: CDR1 SNHLY, CDR2 FYNNEI. This CDR3 is built from 15 residues. CDR3: CASSATGTSVETQYF. The CDR3 DNA reads TGTGCCAGCAGCGCAACCGGGACTAGCGTGGAGACCCAGTACTTC.

This chain connects TRBV28 to TRBJ1-1; D might be TRBD1 (5 bases). The CDR3 contains 14 residues. Germline V lookup: CDR1 MDHEN, CDR2 SYDVKM. Trimming pared 5 bases from V and 4 bases from J, leaving 14 bases between. CDR3 bases: TGTGCCAGCAGTCCGCCGGGGCAAATCACTGAAGCTTTCTTT. It yields the protein CASSPPGQITEAFF.

The chain links TRBV7-9 to TRBJ2-5; 16 nucleotides line up with TRBD2. This CDR3 spans 17 amino acids. The junction had 10 bases not matched to a gene; V was cut back by 5 bases and J by 7 bases. Germline CDR1 and CDR2: SEHNR and FQNEAQ (reference sequence). Written as DNA, the CDR3 is TGTGCCAGCAGCACTGGGACTAGCGGGGGGGCCGTGGGGACCCAGTACTTC. As protein: CASSTGTSGGAVGTQYF.

The gene calls are TRBV6-5 and TRBJ1-1; TRBD1 matches 7 bases. The germline V gene has CDR1 MNHEY and CDR2 SVGAGI. V shed 2 bases and J 2 bases; nucleotides not matched to a gene: 2. The CDR3 covers 14 residues. CDR3 sequence: CASSYRGPNTEAFF. The CDR3 nucleotides read TGTGCCAGCAGTTACAGGGGGCCTAACACTGAAGCTTTCTTT.

The V and J genes are TRBV5-1 and TRBJ2-3; TRBD1 matches 7 bases. V gave up 1 base and J gave up 5 bases; unmatched junction bases: 1. The CDR3 consists of 13 residues. Germline V CDR1 and CDR2: SGHRS, YFSETQ. The DNA for the CDR3 is TGCGCCAGCAGCTTGACAGGGGTAGATACGCAGTATTTT. The encoded protein is CASSLTGVDTQYF.

The V gene is TRBV6-5, the J gene TRBJ2-7; TRBD1 aligns across 7 bases. Trimming took 6 bases from V and 2 from J; bases not matched to a gene: 4. CDR3 size: 13 residues. Germline loops: CDR1 MNHEY, CDR2 SVGAGI. CDR3 in amino acids: CASRRTGAYEQYF. In DNA form, the CDR3 reads TGTGCCAGCAGAAGGACAGGAGCCTACGAGCAGTACTTC.

V and J are TRBV4-1 and TRBJ2-3; 9 bases map to TRBD2. CDR3 size: 17 residues. CDR1 is MGHRA and CDR2 is YSYEKL in the germline V gene. Losses at the gene ends were 2 bases for V and 4 bases for J; bases not matched to a gene: 10. CDR3 in amino acids: CASSQLPSGGWADTQYF. DNA for the CDR3: TGCGCCAGCAGCCAACTCCCAAGCGGGGGGTGGGCAGATACGCAGTATTTT.

The CDR3 protein is CASASGLASTDTQYF. The CDR3 DNA is TGTGCCAGCGCCAGCGGACTTGCTAGCACAGATACGCAGTATTTT. The rearrangement links TRBV7-2 to TRBJ2-3; TRBD2 might be the D (5 bases). CDR1 and CDR2 (germline): SGHTA, FQGNSA. The V end lost 8 bases, the J end lost 0 bases, and 15 bases lay between the germline ends. The CDR3 totals 15 residues.

J is TRBJ1-6 and V is TRBV30; 7 nucleotides match TRBD1. The V and J ends lost 4 bases and 7 bases, in that order; junction bases with no gene match: 4. CDR1 and CDR2 from the germline V gene are GTSNPN and SVGIG (reference sequence). The CDR3 consists of 13 residues. In DNA form, the CDR3 reads TGTGCCTGGAAGGGGGCCCGGAATTCACCCCTCCACTTT. It translates to CAWKGARNSPLHF.

The chain carries TRBV4-3 and TRBJ2-1; TRBD2 aligns across 10 bases. V shed 0 bases and J 4 bases; nucleotides not matched to a gene: 0. The germline CDR1 and CDR2 sequences are LGHNA and YSLEER. This CDR3 region has 15 residues. The CDR3, as DNA: TGCGCCAGCAGCCAAGAAGCGGGGGGGTACAATGAGCAGTTCTTC. Translating it yields CASSQEAGGYNEQFF.

The CDR3 loop is CAERGIRETQYF. DNA for the CDR3: TGCGCAGAACGGGGGATCCGTGAGACCCAGTACTTC. V usage is TRBV23-1 and J usage is TRBJ2-5; D possibly corresponds to TRBD2 (6 bases). TRBV23-1 is assigned to the ORF class and has an uncertain function. The CDR3 is made up of 12 amino acids.

This chain connects TRBV6-5 to TRBJ2-1; 7 bases are shared with TRBD2. The junction had 14 bases not matched to a gene; V was cut back by 7 bases and J by 8 bases. This CDR3 has 15 residues. Per the germline V gene, CDR1 is MNHEY and CDR2 is SVGAGI. The CDR3 coding sequence is TGTGCCAGCAATCCTCGGACTAGATCCACCCATGAGCAGTTCTTC. It codes for CASNPRTRSTHEQFF.

Here the CDR3 DNA reads TGTGCCAGCAGCTTAGATCCGGGGGCCAACAATGAGCAGTTCTTC. Translation gives CASSLDPGANNEQFF. V and J are TRBV11-3 and TRBJ2-1, with D perhaps being TRBD1 or TRBD2 (6 bases each). The germline V gene has CDR1 SGHNT and CDR2 YENEEA. V was trimmed by 0 bases and J by 5 bases, leaving 11 bases between them. The CDR3 is 15 amino acids. The full variable domain, with the rest looked up from reference TRBV11-3 and TRBJ2-1, is EAGVVQSPRYKIIEKKQPVAFWCNPISGHNTLYWYLQNLGQGPELLIRYENEEAVDDSQLPKDRFSAERLKGVDSTLKIQPAELGDSAVYLCASSLDPGANNEQFFGPGTRLTVL.

In nucleotides, the CDR3 is TGCAGCGTTGAAGTGCAAAGCTATGGCTACACCTTC. It translates to CSVEVQSYGYTF. The V and J genes are TRBV29-1 and TRBJ1-2; unclear D gene. The CDR3 totals 12 residues. The V gene lost 1 base and the J gene lost 4 bases, with 7 bases spanning the gap. From germline, CDR1 is SQVTM and CDR2 ANQGSEA.

V usage is TRBV6-5 and J usage is TRBJ2-5, with 8 bases lining up with TRBD2. The ends lost 2 bases at V and 1 base at J; junction bases unmatched: 3. The CDR3 spans 15 residues. The germline V gene has CDR1 MNHEY and CDR2 SVGAGI. As DNA, the CDR3 is TGTGCCAGCAGTTACCTCGGACTAGCCCAAGAGACCCAGTACTTC. This encodes CASSYLGLAQETQYF.

The chain carries TRBV7-2 and TRBJ2-1; 9 bases are a match to TRBD1. The V gene end was trimmed by 5 bases and the J gene end by 3 bases; junction bases not matched to a gene: 2. In germline, CDR1 is SGHTA, CDR2 FQGNSA. CDR3 length: 14 residues. DNA for the CDR3: TGTGCCAGCAGCCGGGACAGGGTCTACAATGAGCAGTTCTTC. It translates to CASSRDRVYNEQFF.